This T cell receptor (beta chain) stems from a study of OX40 agonist ivuxolimab in advanced cancers. Only in-frame clones appear in the TCRdb table, and some are missing; sequencing was by immunoSEQ multiplex PCR. Here the sample spans 65,000 to 85,000 clones, roughly 90% being singletons. Germline V CDR1 and CDR2: PRHDT, FYEKMQ (reference sequence). V was clipped by 1 base and J by 0 bases, with 10 bases between them. The length of the CDR3 is 15 residues. The TCR originated in an adult with an advanced solid tumor such as melanoma, head and neck, liver or kidney cancer. The sample was CD4+ or CD8+ T cells sorted from blood, taken in a trial of the OX40 agonist ivuxolimab. The chain combines TRBV13 with TRBJ2-7; D is possibly TRBD2 (6 bases). The CDR3 region has the DNA TGTGCCAGCAGCTTAGCGGGGGAGCTCTCCTACGAGCAGTACTTC. It codes for CASSLAGELSYEQYF.